The next 10 T cell receptor beta chains were all read from a single sample in a study of blood T cell repertoires in COVID-19. Method: immunoSEQ multiplex PCR; TCRdb's copy keeps in-frame clones and lacks some. The sample includes under 250,000 clones, around four fifths of them seen just once. Specimen: peripheral blood. These receptor sequences come from a woman in her sixties or seventies with COVID-19, enrolled during active disease.

This sequence joins TRBV28 and TRBJ2-5; no clear D. V dropped 5 bases and J dropped 4 bases, with 17 bases sitting between them. This CDR3 contains 15 residues. Germline CDR1 is MDHEN and CDR2 is SYDVKM. The chain's CDR3 is CASSTPLVARETQYF. In DNA, the CDR3 is TGTGCCAGCAGTACCCCACTGGTAGCCCGAGAGACCCAGTACTTC.

J is TRBJ1-6 and V is TRBV5-4, with a possible D match to TRBD1 (6 bases). The V gene's germline CDR1 is SGHNT and CDR2 YYREEE (reference sequence). With 4 bases removed from V and 9 bases from J, the gap between germline ends came to 17 bases. This CDR3 has 15 residues. CDR3: CASSGTGSVGSPLHF. Written as DNA, the CDR3 is TGTGCCAGCAGCGGAACAGGGTCTGTAGGTTCACCCCTCCACTTT.

J is TRBJ2-3 and V is TRBV28, with 10 nucleotides matching TRBD2. Germline V lookup: CDR1 MDHEN, CDR2 SYDVKM. The CDR3 sequence is 17 residues long. The V and J ends lost 2 bases and 4 bases, in that order; junction bases with no gene match: 9. The CDR3 is CASSLPGSGRAADTQYF. The DNA for the CDR3 is TGTGCCAGCAGTTTACCCGGAAGCGGGAGGGCCGCAGATACGCAGTATTTT.

This clone was picked up one time. This rearrangement joins TRBV28 to TRBJ2-2, with 7 nucleotides matching TRBD2. CDR3 length: 17 residues. CDR1 is MDHEN, CDR2 SYDVKM, per germline. Trimming cost V 3 bases and J 3 bases; bases outside gene matches: 10. CDR3 in amino acids: CASSLGGTGKHTGELFF. The DNA for the CDR3 is TGTGCCAGCAGTTTGGGGGGGACGGGGAAACACACCGGGGAGCTGTTTTTT.

The chain employs TRBV10-3 and TRBJ1-1, with TRBD1 matching 9 bases. Germline values: CDR1 ENHRY, CDR2 SYGVKD. The CDR3 extends over 13 amino acids. Trimming at V came to 8 bases and at J to 2 bases, leaving 3 bases not matched to a gene. CDR3 residues: CAIRDRDNTEAFF. In DNA, the CDR3 is TGTGCCATCCGGGACAGGGACAACACTGAAGCTTTCTTT.

V usage is TRBV15 and J usage is TRBJ2-7; D may be TRBD1 (5 bases). CDR3 size: 14 residues. V was clipped by 1 base and J by 4 bases, with 11 bases between them. The V gene's germline CDR1 is LNHNV and CDR2 YYDKDF (reference sequence). The CDR3 loop is CATSRAQGSYEQYF. DNA of the CDR3: TGTGCCACCAGCAGAGCGCAGGGATCGTACGAGCAGTACTTC.

This clone appeared once. V gene TRBV7-9 combines with J gene TRBJ2-5; 8 bases map to TRBD2. The CDR3 consists of 15 residues. CDR1 and CDR2 (germline): SEHNR, FQNEAQ (reference sequence). Trimming cost V 5 bases and J 3 bases; bases outside gene matches: 8. As DNA, the CDR3 is TGTGCCAGCAGCACCCGGGGACTAGGGAAAGAGACCCAGTACTTC. Its translation is CASSTRGLGKETQYF. Supplemented by reference TRBV7-9 and TRBJ2-5, the full variable domain reads DTGVSQNPRHKITKRGQNVTFRCDPISEHNRLYWYRQTLGQGPEFLTYFQNEAQLEKSRLLSDRFSAERPKGSFSTLEIQRTEQGDSAMYLCASSTRGLGKETQYFGPGTRLLVL.

The rearrangement joins TRBV9 to TRBJ2-3; tentative D call: TRBD2 (6 bases). The CDR3 sequence is 14 residues long. V lost 0 bases, J lost 2 bases, and 7 bases lay in between. In germline, CDR1 is SGDLS, CDR2 YYNGEE. The chain's CDR3 is CASSVGGDTDTQYF. For the CDR3, the DNA is TGTGCCAGCAGCGTAGGGGGGGACACAGATACGCAGTATTTT.

This clone was counted a few times. The chain couples TRBV6-6 to TRBJ1-3, with 10 bases lining up with TRBD1. Germline CDR1 is MNHNY and CDR2 is SVGAGI (reference sequence). This CDR3 is 14 amino acids long. J gave up 8 bases and V 7 bases, and 8 bases lay outside the gene matches. CDR3 protein: CASTAGQGIDTIYF. The CDR3 DNA sequence: TGTGCCAGCACTGCGGGACAGGGGATAGACACCATATATTTT.

The V call is TRBV2, the J call TRBJ2-1; 12 bases match TRBD1. Germline values: CDR1 SNHLY, CDR2 FYNNEI. Unmatched junction bases numbered 9, after V lost 5 bases and J lost 10 bases. The CDR3 spans 15 residues. The CDR3: CASSSGTGGLREQFF. The CDR3 nucleotides read TGTGCCAGCAGTTCCGGGACAGGGGGCCTCCGCGAGCAGTTCTTC.